What follows are 5 T cell receptor beta chains derived from one specimen sequenced in a study of blood T cell repertoires in COVID-19 (dated by TCRdb to about 2020). The protocol used for the library was the immunoSEQ multiplex PCR assay. Sourced from immuneACCESS, this table was stored by TCRdb with only in-frame sequences that have V and J called. A share of the clones is absent; for the studies checked, an unresolved V gene accounts for under half, and the remainder has no known explanation. Recorded for this sample are some 200,000 clones; 86% of them occurred a single time. The ten most abundant clones make up less than 4.5% of the sample. The sequenced material came from PBMCs or T cells enriched from blood (not recorded which). The receptors originated from a woman in her thirties or forties with acute COVID-19.

V is TRBV2 and J is TRBJ1-1; D gene ambiguous. CDR1 and CDR2 (germline): SNHLY, FYNNEI. The CDR3 length is 14 residues. Deletions cut 9 bases from V and 0 bases from J, with 14 bases between. CDR3 DNA: TGTGCCAGTCACACAGCCACTGTGAACACTGAAGCTTTCTTT. This encodes CASHTATVNTEAFF.

J is TRBJ2-1 and V is TRBV7-2, with 10 bases fitting TRBD2. The CDR3 covers 19 residues. J was trimmed by 3 bases and V by 1 base; bases with no gene match: 12. The germline V gene encodes CDR1 SGHTA and CDR2 FQGNSA. CDR3 in DNA: TGTGCCAGCAGCTTAGGGACTAGCGGTTGGAACAGAGTCTACAATGAGCAGTTCTTC. The encoded protein is CASSLGTSGWNRVYNEQFF.

The V call is TRBV7-8, the J call TRBJ1-1; tentatively, D is TRBD1 (5 bases). Deletions cut 1 base from V and 1 base from J, with 10 bases between. This CDR3 region has 15 residues. CDR1 and CDR2 from the germline V gene are SGHVS and FQNEAQ. CDR3 amino acids: CASSLVQGRNTEAFF. Written as DNA, the CDR3 is TGTGCCAGCAGCTTAGTTCAGGGAAGGAACACTGAAGCTTTCTTT.

J is TRBJ2-1 and V is TRBV4-2; 10 positions agree with TRBD2. The CDR3 has 19 amino acids. Trimming cost V 0 bases and J 6 bases; bases outside gene matches: 14. Germline V gene data show CDR1 as LGHNA and CDR2 as YNFKEQ. The CDR3, as DNA: TGTGCCAGCAGCCAAGACGTAACTAGCGGGGTGAAGACGGCCAATGAGCAGTTCTTC. Its translation: CASSQDVTSGVKTANEQFF.

V is TRBV6-5 and J is TRBJ1-5, with D possibly matching TRBD1 (5 bases). There are 15 residues in the CDR3. The V end was cut by 0 bases, the J end by 4 bases, with 10 bases between. Germline CDR1 is MNHEY and CDR2 is SVGAGI. The CDR3, as DNA: TGTGCCAGCAGTTACTCAGGGGCAAGGAATCAGCCCCAGCATTTT. This codes for CASSYSGARNQPQHF.